A selection of T cell receptor beta chains follows, all from one sample in a study of persistence of HIV-infected CD4 T cells. Produced via immunoSEQ multiplex PCR; TCRdb's table is partial and in-frame only. The sample includes some 31,000 clones, roughly 82% of them seen just once. Their recognized antigens are unknown. Sequenced here: CD4+ T cells sorted from PBMCs after approximately 18-hour stimulation, sampled from a patient who received antiretroviral therapy. These receptors all stem from an adult man with HIV who was CMV-seropositive. The CDR3 runs from the conserved cysteine through the conserved F or W. Fields, in order: J gene, clone size, V gene, D gene, CDR3 DNA, CDR3 protein. A D gene is named only where the DNA matches it firmly. Clone size, where shown, is once, few, many, or a class for clones that have expanded.

>TRBJ1-5|NA|TRBV5-1|NA
TGCGCCAGCAGCTGGGGGGCGGGGGGGCTCGGCAATCAGCCCCAGCATTTT
CASSWGAGGLGNQPQHF
>TRBJ1-2|once|TRBV5-8|TRBD1
TGTGCCAGCAGCTTGACCGGGACAGGGATTTATGGCTACACCTTC
CASSLTGTGIYGYTF
>TRBJ2-2|NA|TRBV29-1|NA
TGCAGCGTTGCTGGATCGTTCACCGGGGAGCTGTTTTTT
CSVAGSFTGELFF
>TRBJ1-1|NA|TRBV19|NA
TGTGCCAGTAGCGTCCCGGGGGGGACTGAAGCTTTCTTT
CASSVPGGTEAFF
>TRBJ2-3|few|TRBV24-1|TRBD2
TGTGCCACCAGTGAACTTAGCGGGGACACAGATACGCAGTATTTT
CATSELSGDTDTQYF
>TRBJ2-7|NA|TRBV10-3|NA
TGTGCCATCAGTGAAGGGCTCTTCGCGGACGAGCAGTACTTC
CAISEGLFADEQYF
>TRBJ1-4|NA|TRBV7-9|NA
TGTGCCAGCAGTCGGGAGGTAAATGAAAAACTGTTTTTT
CASSREVNEKLFF
>TRBJ2-7|once|TRBV9|NA
TGTGCCAGCAGCGTAGAGGGGCGCCCTAGGGACGAGCAGTACTTC
CASSVEGRPRDEQYF
>TRBJ2-4|NA|TRBV24-1|TRBD2
TGTGCCACGAAAAGCGGGGTAAACATTCAGTACTTC
CATKSGVNIQYF
>TRBJ1-4|NA|TRBV6-6|NA
TGTGCCAGCTCCCCCGGGGGGAGGGGGAGGAGTGAAAAACTGTTTTTT
CASSPGGRGRSEKLFF
>TRBJ1-2|NA|TRBV4-1|NA
TGCGCCAGCAGCCAAGGGGGGGGCCCCTTACTCTTC
CASSQGGGPLLF
>TRBJ2-2|NA|TRBV7-6|TRBD1
TGTGCCAGCAGCTTAGGGGACAGGGACACCGGGGAGCTGTTTTTT
CASSLGDRDTGELFF
>TRBJ2-3|NA|TRBV2|NA
TGTGCCAGCAGTGAGGAGACCGTTAGCACAGATACGCAGTATTTT
CASSEETVSTDTQYF
>TRBJ1-2|NA|TRBV20-1|NA
TGCAGTGCTAACTATGGCTACACCTTC
CSANYGYTF
>TRBJ2-7|NA|TRBV28|TRBD2
TGTGCCAGCAGCCATAGACTAGCTCGCGAGCAGTACTTC
CASSHRLAREQYF
>TRBJ1-5|NA|TRBV5-4|NA
TGTGCCAGCAGCTTGCGGGGCGAGCCCCAGCATTTT
CASSLRGEPQHF
>TRBJ1-1|NA|TRBV18|NA
TGTGCCAGCTTAGGAGAAGGAGTGTGGTTGAACACTGAAGCTTTCTTT
CASLGEGVWLNTEAFF
>TRBJ1-1|NA|TRBV6-5|NA
TGTGCCAGCAGTTCCATTCAGGGGTTTGAAGCTTTCTTT
CASSSIQGFEAFF
>TRBJ2-3|NA|TRBV7-9|NA
TGTGCCAGCAGCCGGGACTTTACAGATACGCAGTATTTT
CASSRDFTDTQYF
>TRBJ1-1|NA|TRBV23-1|NA
TGCGCCAGCAGTCAATCTGACAAGAACACTGAAGCTTTCTTT
CASSQSDKNTEAFF
>TRBJ2-7|NA|TRBV5-1|TRBD2
TGCGCCAGCAGCCTGGGACTAGCGGGATCCTACGAGCAGTACTTC
CASSLGLAGSYEQYF
>TRBJ1-1|NA|TRBV6-5|NA
TGTGCCAGCATGCGAGGGGAGAACACTGAAGCTTTCTTT
CASMRGENTEAFF
>TRBJ2-2|NA|TRBV6-6|NA
TGTGCCAGCAGTTACTCGCAGGGAAGGTCCGGGGAGCTGTTTTTT
CASSYSQGRSGELFF
>TRBJ2-5|NA|TRBV5-1|NA
TGCGCCAGCAGCTTGGTGGCCAGCCAGCAAGAGACCCAGTACTTC
CASSLVASQQETQYF
>TRBJ1-1|NA|TRBV7-6|TRBD1
TGTGCCAGCAGCCCCGGGACAGGGGGCCTGAACACTGAAGCTTTCTTT
CASSPGTGGLNTEAFF
>TRBJ2-3|NA|TRBV7-9|NA
TGTGCCAGCAGCCATCACAGGGATGGGGGCACAGATACGCAGTATTTT
CASSHHRDGGTDTQYF
>TRBJ2-7|NA|TRBV15|NA
TGTGCCACCAGCAGAGACGGTTTGAGGGACGAGCAGTACTTC
CATSRDGLRDEQYF
>TRBJ2-2|NA|TRBV7-2|NA
TGTGCCAGCATTACTAGCCGCGCGAACACCGGGGAGCTGTTTTTT
CASITSRANTGELFF
>TRBJ1-2|NA|TRBV3-1/TRBV3-2|NA
TGTGCCAGCAGCCAAGATGGACGGCCTCGGGGCTACACCTTC
CASSQDGRPRGYTF
>TRBJ2-1|NA|TRBV5-1|TRBD2
TGCGCCAGCACCTTCGGGACTAGGGACAATGAGCAGTTCTTC
CASTFGTRDNEQFF
>TRBJ2-1|NA|TRBV6-2/TRBV6-3|TRBD2
TGTGCCAGCAGTTACGCGGGGGTTGCCTACAATGAGCAGTTCTTC
CASSYAGVAYNEQFF
>TRBJ1-1|NA|TRBV7-2|NA
TGTGCCAGCAGCCCCCGCAGGGAGTACACTGAAGCTTTCTTT
CASSPRREYTEAFF
>TRBJ1-2|NA|TRBV24-1|NA
TGTGCCACCAGTGATTTGCCTTCGAAAGACAAGGATGGCTACACCTTC
CATSDLPSKDKDGYTF
>TRBJ2-7|NA|TRBV25-1|NA
TGTGCCAGCGGTAACCTCGCCGTCAAGCAGTACTTC
CASGNLAVKQYF
>TRBJ1-1|medium-sized|TRBV30|NA
TGTGCCTGGAGGGCAGACAGGCGCACTGAAGCTTTCTTT
CAWRADRRTEAFF
>TRBJ1-2|NA|TRBV28|TRBD1
TGTGCCAGCAGCTCTCCGGGACAGGGGGCAAAGGATGGCTACACCTTC
CASSSPGQGAKDGYTF
>TRBJ2-5|NA|TRBV12-5|NA
TGTGCTAGTGGTTTCTTACAGGTTAAGGGGGAGACCCAGTACTTC
CASGFLQVKGETQYF
>TRBJ2-3|NA|TRBV6-2/TRBV6-3|NA
TGTGCCAGCAGTTCCTTTAGCGAGCATACAGATACGCAGTATTTT
CASSSFSEHTDTQYF
>TRBJ1-1|few|TRBV4-2|TRBD1
TGTGCCAGCAGCCGGAGACAGGGGGAAACTGAAGCTTTCTTT
CASSRRQGETEAFF
>TRBJ2-4|NA|TRBV9|TRBD1
TGTGCCAGCAGCGAAGACAGGGGCCCTACTAACATTCAGTACTTC
CASSEDRGPTNIQYF
>TRBJ2-5|NA|TRBV5-1|NA
TGCGCCAGCAGCTTGGCCGGGAATGGGGAGACCCAGTACTTC
CASSLAGNGETQYF
>TRBJ1-1|NA|TRBV18|NA
TGTGCCAGCTCACCTCTGGGTTCCGAAGCTTTCTTT
CASSPLGSEAFF
>TRBJ1-5|NA|TRBV7-2|NA
TGTGCCAGCAGCTTATGGAATAGCAATCAGCCCCAGCATTTT
CASSLWNSNQPQHF
>TRBJ2-1|NA|TRBV4-1|NA
TGCGCCAGCAGCCAACCAACGGGGGTAGATGAGCAGTTCTTC
CASSQPTGVDEQFF
>TRBJ1-1|NA|TRBV12-3/TRBV12-4|NA
TGTGCCAGCAGTTTAACGGGCACTGAAGCTTTCTTT
CASSLTGTEAFF
>TRBJ1-6|NA|TRBV6-2/TRBV6-3|NA
TGTGCCAGCAGCCAGGGAATTTCACCCCTCCACTTT
CASSQGISPLHF
>TRBJ1-1|NA|TRBV9|NA
TGTGCCAGCTCCTCGGAGGGGACGAACACTGAAGCTTTCTTT
CASSSEGTNTEAFF
>TRBJ1-1|NA|TRBV5-1|NA
TGCGCCAGCAGCTTGAATCCCGGGGGCTCGGACACTGAAGCTTTCTTT
CASSLNPGGSDTEAFF
>TRBJ1-5|NA|TRBV4-1|NA
TGCGCCAGCAGCCAAGACGGGGAGGCGGGTCAGCCCCAGCATTTT
CASSQDGEAGQPQHF
>TRBJ2-5|few|TRBV7-8|NA
TGTGCCAGCAGCCCTACGAGGGTTCAGGAGACCCAGTACTTC
CASSPTRVQETQYF
>TRBJ1-6|NA|TRBV5-1|NA
TGCGCCAGCAGCCTCGGACGCTCGTCCTATAATTCACCCCTCCACTTT
CASSLGRSSYNSPLHF